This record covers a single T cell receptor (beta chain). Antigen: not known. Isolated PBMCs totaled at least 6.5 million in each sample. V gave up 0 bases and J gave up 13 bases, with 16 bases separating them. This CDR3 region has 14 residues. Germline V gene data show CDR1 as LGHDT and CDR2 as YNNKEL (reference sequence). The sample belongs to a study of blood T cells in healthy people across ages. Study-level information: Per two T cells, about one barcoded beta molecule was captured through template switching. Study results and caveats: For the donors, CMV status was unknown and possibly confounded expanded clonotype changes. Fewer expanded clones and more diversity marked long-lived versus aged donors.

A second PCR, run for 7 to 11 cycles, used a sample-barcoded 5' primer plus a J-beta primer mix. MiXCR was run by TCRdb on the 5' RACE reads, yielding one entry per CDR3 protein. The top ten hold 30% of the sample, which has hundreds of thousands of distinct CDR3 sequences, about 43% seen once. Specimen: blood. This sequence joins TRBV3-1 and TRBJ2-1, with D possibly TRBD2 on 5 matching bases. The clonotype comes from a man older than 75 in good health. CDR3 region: CASSQDNLRGPQFF. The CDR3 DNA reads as TGTGCCAGCAGCCAAGATAATTTGCGAGGGCCCCAGTTCTTC.